This T cell receptor (beta chain) was documented in a study of regulatory T cells in long-lasting Graves disease. Findings and caveats of the study: Favored gene segments in persistent disease were TRBV28, TRBJ1-2 and TRBJ2-5.

This clonotype occurred many times. The antigen remains undetermined. Germline CDR1 MDHEN, CDR2 SYDVKM. With 3 bases clipped from V and 4 bases from J, the junction kept 2 bases outside the gene matches. The CDR3 has 15 amino acids. To make TCR beta libraries, researchers used iRepertoire HTBI primers and Arm-PCR of CDR3 regions. TCRdb re-called the multiplex PCR reads through MiXCR, storing one row per CDR3 protein. The table lists 390,000 or so distinct CDR3 sequences, about 10% of them singletons. Time point given: newly diagnosed GD, antithyroid drugs for less than 3 months. From RNA extracted from PBMCs, the TCR library was made. Into tubes containing EDTA, approximately 8.9 milliliters of peripheral blood were drawn. This same sample was also part of a study on T cells in Graves' hyperthyroidism and ophthalmopathy. That paper notes: Graves' hyperthyroidism was deemed stable absent ophthalmopathy progression within 18 months. Orbital computed tomography and thyroid ultrasound, together with serum TRAb and thyroxine and clinical symptoms, were used for diagnoses.

The sequence came from a woman aged 18-29 years with Graves disease. The sequencing used peripheral blood mononuclear cells (PBMCs), collected at new diagnosis, from a patient treated with antithyroid drugs. This sequence joins TRBV28 and TRBJ1-4; 10 nucleotides agree with TRBD1. The CDR3 protein is CASSFGQGDNEKLFF. CDR3 nucleotide sequence: TGTGCCAGCAGTTTCGGACAGGGGGATAATGAAAAACTGTTTTTT.